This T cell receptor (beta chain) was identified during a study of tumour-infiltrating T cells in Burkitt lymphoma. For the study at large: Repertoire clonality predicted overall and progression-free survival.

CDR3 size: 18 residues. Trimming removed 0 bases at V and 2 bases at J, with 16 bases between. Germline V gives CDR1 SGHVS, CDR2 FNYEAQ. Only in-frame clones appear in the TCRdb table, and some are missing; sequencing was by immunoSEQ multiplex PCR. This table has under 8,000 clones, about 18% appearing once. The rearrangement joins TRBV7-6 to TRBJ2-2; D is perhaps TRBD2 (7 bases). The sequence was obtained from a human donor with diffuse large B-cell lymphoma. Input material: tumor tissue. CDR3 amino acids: CASSLARGTTTNTGELFF. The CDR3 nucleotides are TGTGCCAGCAGCTTAGCGAGGGGGACTACCACCAACACCGGGGAGCTGTTTTTT.